Reported below is one T cell receptor beta chain. One end of the junction fails to match germline, which may point to a read error. The method was immunoSEQ multiplex PCR; TCRdb's version includes in-frame clones alone and lacks a portion of them. Of 2 million to 3 million clones in the sample, roughly 93% were seen once. Germline CDR1 is SGHTA and CDR2 is FQGTGA. The length of the CDR3 is 14 residues. The sample is drawn from a study of shared clonotypes between healthy human individuals. The chain couples TRBV7-3 to TRBJ2-3, with D possibly called TRBD1 or TRBD2 (5 bases each). This sequence originates from a man aged 18 to 30 in good health. Some clones in this sample may be carry-over from other donors' samples. Sequences were obtained from naive CD4+ T cells from PBMCs. This sample's subset: CD45RA+ positively selected. Written as DNA, the CDR3 is TGTGCCAGCAGCTTAACTTCCCCAAGTGGGACGCGTGTATTT. As protein: CASSLTSPSGTRVF.